What follows are 10 T cell receptor beta chains derived from one specimen sequenced in a study of post-analysis software for immune sequencing data. Presence of unique molecular identifiers characterized the TCR beta cDNA libraries. In TCRdb, the PCR reads were re-called with MiXCR into one record per CDR3 protein. The sample shows roughly 160,000 distinct CDR3 sequences, approximately 35% of them seen only once. The source was blood, collected after autologous hematopoietic stem cell transplantation. All receptors derive from a girl aged 5-17 years with multiple sclerosis.

The chain carries TRBV4-2 and TRBJ2-2, with 7 positions matching TRBD1. This CDR3 has 17 amino acids. Germline lookup yields CDR1 LGHNA and CDR2 YNFKEQ. With V trimmed by 3 bases and J by 0 bases, 7 bases remained unmatched. The CDR3 coding sequence is TGTGCCAGCAGCCATACAGGGGCCATCCCGAACACCGGGGAGCTGTTTTTT. Translating gives CASSHTGAIPNTGELFF.

This clonotype was found once. V is TRBV7-3 and J is TRBJ2-1; possibly TRBD1 for D (5 bases). Trimming pared 0 bases from V and 8 bases from J, leaving 11 bases between. The CDR3 sequence is 14 residues long. Germline-derived CDR1 and CDR2 are SGHTA and FQGTGA. DNA for the CDR3: TGTGCCAGCAGCTTAACGGACAAGGGGTATGAGCAGTTCTTC. It yields the protein CASSLTDKGYEQFF.

The gene calls are TRBV27 and TRBJ2-7, with 8 bases aligning to TRBD2. Germline assignment: CDR1 MNHEY and CDR2 SMNVEV (reference sequence). CDR3 size: 14 residues. The trim removed 5 bases at V and 4 bases at J, leaving 7 bases unmatched. In DNA, the CDR3 is TGTGCCAGCAGTCCAGCGGGAGTTGGGTACGAGCAGTACTTC. This gives the protein CASSPAGVGYEQYF.

This chain uses TRBV6-1 with TRBJ2-7, with D uncertain. Per the germline V gene, CDR1 is MNHNS and CDR2 is SASEGT. Trimming removed 8 bases at V and 2 bases at J, with 4 bases between. This CDR3 has 10 residues. CDR3 sequence (DNA): TGTGCCAGCGGCACCTACGAGCAGTACTTC. It is translated as CASGTYEQYF.

This clonotype was seen only a few times. The V gene is TRBV20-1, the J gene TRBJ2-3; D tentatively reads TRBD1 or TRBD2 (5 bases each). Germline CDR1 and CDR2: DFQATT and SNEGSKA (reference sequence). Trimming pared 1 base from V and 11 bases from J, leaving 13 bases between. The CDR3 loop spans 12 amino acids. CDR3 in DNA: TGCAGTGCTAGAGTTCGGTATGGGGGGCAGTATTTT. Translated, it gives CSARVRYGGQYF.

The genes are TRBV20-1 and TRBJ1-6; 7 nucleotides match TRBD1. Unmatched junction bases numbered 7, after V lost 4 bases and J lost 4 bases. Germline CDR1 is DFQATT and CDR2 is SNEGSKA (reference sequence). The CDR3 spans 15 residues. As DNA, the CDR3 is TGCAGTGCTAAAATACAGGGGATTTATAATTCACCCCTCCACTTT. Translated, it gives CSAKIQGIYNSPLHF.

The DNA for the CDR3 is TGTGCCAGCAGTCTCGGACAGAACAATGAGCAGTTCTTC. This translates into CASSLGQNNEQFF. This chain links TRBV28 with TRBJ2-1, with D tentatively TRBD1 (6 bases). V lost 5 bases to trimming and J lost 5 bases, with 10 bases between them. This CDR3 has 13 amino acids. Germline CDR1 MDHEN, CDR2 SYDVKM. The complete variable domain, with remaining parts taken from reference TRBV28 and TRBJ2-1, reads DVKVTQSSRYLVKRTGEKVFLECVQDMDHENMFWYRQDPGLGLRLIYFSYDVKMKEKGDIPEGYSVSREKKERFSLILESASTNQTSMYLCASSLGQNNEQFFGPGTRLTVL.

To note about this clonotype: Sequence at one end of the junction differs from germline and may be a read error. This chain connects TRBV27 to TRBJ1-1, with D possibly being TRBD1 (5 bases). CDR3 size: 19 residues. Germline-derived CDR1 and CDR2 are MNHEY and SMNVEV (reference sequence). This CDR3 is CAGSLSPAGREKTPPEAFF. CDR3 bases: TGTGCCGGCAGTTTAAGTCCAGCTGGCAGGGAAAAAACTCCCCCTGAAGCTTTCTTT.

Only a few counts were recorded for this clonotype. CDR3 region: CASSQDRETPYEQYF. The CDR3 nucleotides read TGCGCCAGCAGCCAAGATCGGGAGACACCCTACGAGCAGTACTTC. This chain uses TRBV4-1 with TRBJ2-7, with D possibly matching TRBD2 (6 bases). The CDR3 is made up of 15 amino acids. Germline CDR1 reads MGHRA; CDR2 reads YSYEKL. Trimming shortened V by 0 bases and J by 2 bases, and 11 bases separated the two germline ends.

The CDR3 loop reads CASSLGTGETQYF. As DNA, the CDR3 is TGTGCCAGCAGCCTCGGGACCGGGGAGACCCAGTACTTC. V and J are TRBV12-3 or TRBV12-4 and TRBJ2-5, with D tentatively TRBD1 or TRBD2 (5 bases each). The length of the CDR3 is 13 residues. V was clipped by 6 bases and J by 5 bases, with 13 bases between them.